These 29 T cell receptor beta chains came from one sample sequenced in a study of T cell repertoires in cytomegalovirus infection. TCRdb re-called the reads through MiXCR, storing one row per CDR3 protein. The top ten hold roughly 18% of the sample, which has approximately 730,000 distinct CDR3 sequences, approximately 33% seen once. These receptors are not linked to any known antigen. This specimen consisted of cultured PBMCs, obtained from culture after CMV antigen stimulation. Receptor source: a human donor in good health (CMV status not recorded). Some clones in this sample may be carry-over from other donors' samples.

This chain connects TRBV7-9 to TRBJ2-2; D remains ambiguous. Trimming removed 5 bases at V and 3 bases at J, with 16 bases between. The germline V gene encodes CDR1 SEHNR and CDR2 FQNEAQ (reference sequence). The CDR3 contains 16 residues. CDR3 nucleotide sequence: TGTGCCAGCAGCCTAGGACCTCCGTGGGACACCGGGGAGCTGTTTTTT. Residues: CASSLGPPWDTGELFF.

The chain uses TRBV28 and TRBJ2-7; 12 bases map to TRBD2. CDR1 is MDHEN, CDR2 SYDVKM, per germline. The V segment lost 5 bases and the J segment 1 base; nucleotides outside the gene matches: 12. The CDR3 consists of 18 residues. CDR3 sequence (DNA): TGTGCCAGCAGTCCCCGTTCCCGACTAGCGGGAGTTTCCTACGAGCAGTACTTC. It yields the protein CASSPRSRLAGVSYEQYF.

This clonotype was detected a few times. The chain couples TRBV7-2 to TRBJ2-3; 9 positions agree with TRBD1. The CDR3 length is 15 residues. CDR1 is SGHTA and CDR2 is FQGNSA in the germline V gene. With 5 bases clipped from V and 3 bases from J, the junction kept 6 bases outside the gene matches. In DNA form, the CDR3 reads TGTGCCAGCAGCCAAAGAGGACAGGGGACAGATACGCAGTATTTT. This codes for CASSQRGQGTDTQYF.

The DNA of the CDR3 is TGTGCCAGCAGTTACACCTTTGCGACTAGCGGGGGCAACACCGGGGAGCTGTTTTTT. Protein sequence: CASSYTFATSGGNTGELFF. The chain recombines TRBV6-6 with TRBJ2-2; 12 bases line up with TRBD2. V shed 2 bases, J shed 2 bases, and the junction held 9 bases outside the gene matches. Germline CDR1 and CDR2: MNHNY and SVGAGI (reference sequence). The CDR3 runs 19 residues.

V gene TRBV4-1 combines with J gene TRBJ2-7; possible D gene TRBD1, 6 bases. Trimming pared 1 base from V and 3 bases from J, leaving 16 bases between. Germline V CDR1 and CDR2: MGHRA, YSYEKL. This CDR3 contains 16 residues. The CDR3 is CASSQVVTGTIYEQYF. The CDR3 DNA follows: TGCGCCAGCAGCCAAGTGGTGACAGGTACAATCTACGAGCAGTACTTC.

The chain employs TRBV2 and TRBJ1-4, with D uncertain. The CDR3 runs to 12 residues. Germline values: CDR1 SNHLY, CDR2 FYNNEI. V was pared by 3 bases and J by 7 bases, with 6 bases between. In DNA form, the CDR3 reads TGTGCCAGCAGTGAGGTTCCTGAAAAACTGTTTTTT. It encodes CASSEVPEKLFF.

This clonotype was counted between two and nine times. This chain joins TRBV7-4 and TRBJ2-7; TRBD2 is a possible D gene (6 bases). The germline V gene has CDR1 SGHVT and CDR2 SQSDAQ. CDR3 length equals 12 residues. V lost 5 bases and J 5 bases, leaving 10 bases between the germline ends. CDR3 in DNA: TGTGCCAGCAGCCCGACTAGACACGAGCAGTACTTC. Its translation is CASSPTRHEQYF. The variable domain in full, with the rest retrieved from reference TRBV7-4 and TRBJ2-7, is GAGVSQSPRYKVAKRGRDVALRCDSISGHVTLYWYRQTLGQGSEVLTYSQSDAQRDKSGRPSGRFSAERPERSVSTLKIQRTEQGDSAVYLCASSPTRHEQYFGPGTRLTVT.

This clonotype showed up just a few times. The CDR3 sequence: CASSLKDLINEQFF. The CDR3 nucleotides read TGTGCCAGCAGCTTAAAGGACCTCATCAATGAGCAGTTCTTC. The V and J genes are TRBV7-2 and TRBJ2-1; D unresolved. This CDR3 is 14 amino acids long. The V gene lost 2 bases and the J gene lost 6 bases, with 11 bases spanning the gap. Germline V gene lookup returns CDR1 SGHTA and CDR2 FQGNSA.

The chain links TRBV6-2 or TRBV6-3 to TRBJ1-2; 7 bases fit TRBD1. V lost 2 bases to trimming and J lost 5 bases; unmatched junction nucleotides: 11. The CDR3 has 16 amino acids. CDR1 and CDR2 from the germline V gene are MNHEY and SVGEGT. DNA for the CDR3: TGTGCCAGCAGTTACAACCTCGGACAGGATGAATATGGCTACACCTTC. Translated, it gives CASSYNLGQDEYGYTF.

CDR3 nucleotide sequence: TGTGCCAGCAGCGCCACGGGGACAGAGCAGTTCTTC. Translation gives CASSATGTEQFF. The chain is built from TRBV5-4 and TRBJ2-1; D is possibly TRBD1 (6 bases). This CDR3 has 12 residues. CDR1 is SGHNT and CDR2 is YYREEE in the germline V gene (reference sequence). V lost 4 bases to trimming and J lost 10 bases, with 12 bases between them.

The sample holds a few counts of this clonotype. The chain carries TRBV19 and TRBJ2-5, with 8 bases lining up with TRBD1. The length of the CDR3 is 14 residues. CDR1 is LNHDA and CDR2 is SQIVND in the germline V gene (reference sequence). V lost 10 bases to trimming and J lost 2 bases; unmatched junction nucleotides: 9. The CDR3 DNA reads as TGTGCCACCACCCGGGACAGGCATCAAGAGACCCAGTACTTC. It translates to CATTRDRHQETQYF.

The gene calls are TRBV7-2 and TRBJ1-3; D is unresolved. The CDR3 length is 17 residues. Germline assignment: CDR1 SGHTA and CDR2 FQGNSA. Trimming stripped 2 bases from V and 0 bases from J, with 14 bases between. This CDR3 reads CASSLQSGLGSGNTIYF. The DNA of the CDR3 is TGTGCCAGCAGCTTACAAAGCGGGCTCGGCTCTGGAAACACCATATATTTT.

The CDR3: CASSSPILGIDTQYF. The CDR3 DNA reads as TGTGCCAGCAGTTCCCCCATCTTAGGGATAGATACGCAGTATTTT. The genes are TRBV6-1 and TRBJ2-3; D is unclear. The CDR3 has 15 amino acids. Trimming left V 5 bases short and J 5 bases short, with 17 bases between. CDR1 is MNHNS and CDR2 is SASEGT in the germline V gene.

The chain has TRBV11-2 and TRBJ1-3; a possible D gene is TRBD1 (5 bases). CDR1 SGHAT and CDR2 FQNNGV come from the germline V gene. CDR3 length equals 14 residues. Between the trimmed V and J ends, which lost 7 bases and 0 bases, there was a span of 10 bases. Written as DNA, the CDR3 is TGTGCCAGCACCAGGGAATTCTCTGGAAACACCATATATTTT. It codes for CASTREFSGNTIYF.

V gene TRBV6-6 combines with J gene TRBJ2-1; D perhaps matches TRBD2 (6 bases). Looked up from germline, CDR1 is MNHNY and CDR2 is SVGAGI (reference sequence). V was pared by 6 bases and J by 0 bases, with 15 bases between. The CDR3 is 16 residues long. The CDR3 loop reads CASSSRLGHSYNEQFF. DNA for the CDR3: TGTGCCAGCAGCTCACGACTAGGTCACTCCTACAATGAGCAGTTCTTC.

This clonotype was observed at least ten times. The chain recombines TRBV2 with TRBJ2-7; D remains ambiguous. Germline values: CDR1 SNHLY, CDR2 FYNNEI. The V and J ends lost 2 bases and 7 bases respectively, with 12 bases between them. The CDR3 has 13 residues. The chain's CDR3 is CASSESTADEQYF. The CDR3 DNA is TGTGCCAGCAGTGAATCAACGGCAGATGAGCAGTACTTC.

The V gene is TRBV7-2, the J gene TRBJ2-3; the D is unclear. Germline-derived CDR1 and CDR2 are SGHTA and FQGNSA. This CDR3 spans 14 amino acids. The V end was cut by 5 bases, the J end by 4 bases, with 13 bases between. The CDR3 loop reads CASSLLLDPDTQYF. CDR3 DNA: TGTGCCAGCAGCCTACTCCTAGACCCAGATACGCAGTATTTT.

This clonotype was observed a single time. The chain combines TRBV2 with TRBJ2-1; no clear D. The length of the CDR3 is 14 residues. V gave up 8 bases and J gave up 0 bases, with 11 bases separating them. The V gene's germline CDR1 is SNHLY and CDR2 FYNNEI. The CDR3 nucleotides are TGTGCCAGCTTGGTGGAGAGCTCCTACAATGAGCAGTTCTTC. Translated, it gives CASLVESSYNEQFF.

Only a few counts were recorded for this clonotype. The chain carries TRBV5-1 and TRBJ2-6; D is uncertain. The V and J ends lost 4 bases and 0 bases respectively, with 11 bases between them. Germline V gene data show CDR1 as SGHRS and CDR2 as YFSETQ. The CDR3 sequence is 16 residues long. CDR3 nucleotides: TGCGCCAGCAGCCCTACCATGGTCTCTGGGGCCAACGTCCTGACTTTC. The encoded protein is CASSPTMVSGANVLTF.

This clonotype was counted between two and nine times. V and J are TRBV7-6 and TRBJ1-1; no clear D gene. The CDR3 covers 15 residues. Per germline, CDR1 SGHVS and CDR2 FNYEAQ. The V end was cut by 1 base, the J end by 6 bases, with 15 bases between. The CDR3 region has the DNA TGTGCCAGCAGCTTAGACGGACTTGCCAATTCTGAAGCTTTCTTT. This encodes CASSLDGLANSEAFF.

This clonotype was counted only a few times. The gene calls are TRBV6-6 and TRBJ1-2; D is uncertain. The germline V gene has CDR1 MNHNY and CDR2 SVGAGI (reference sequence). CDR3 size: 16 residues. With 3 bases removed from V and 4 bases from J, the gap between germline ends came to 18 bases. The CDR3 coding sequence is TGTGCCAGCAGTTATCCCGGGAGACCGAGCGGCTATGGCTACACCTTC. Translating it yields CASSYPGRPSGYGYTF.

V and J are TRBV6-6 and TRBJ2-3; D is uncertain. Germline CDR1 and CDR2: MNHNY and SVGAGI (reference sequence). There are 14 residues in the CDR3. V was clipped by 6 bases and J by 1 base, with 11 bases between them. CDR3 in DNA: TGTGCCAGCAGGGTCGGAGACCGCACAGATACGCAGTATTTT. Its translation: CASRVGDRTDTQYF.

This CDR3 is CSAPGLADNEQFF. In DNA form, the CDR3 reads TGCAGTGCTCCAGGACTAGCGGACAATGAGCAGTTCTTC. The rearrangement joins TRBV20-1 to TRBJ2-1, with 10 bases aligning to TRBD2. This CDR3 is built from 13 residues. Germline lookup yields CDR1 DFQATT and CDR2 SNEGSKA (reference sequence). The V gene end was trimmed by 5 bases and the J gene end by 5 bases; junction bases not matched to a gene: 3.

This chain joins TRBV10-3 and TRBJ2-1, with TRBD2 matching over 9 bases. CDR3 length: 15 residues. Germline V CDR1 and CDR2: ENHRY, SYGVKD. J gave up 2 bases and V 8 bases, and 7 bases lay outside the gene matches. The CDR3 DNA is TGTGCCATCTCCGGGCGGGAGGGGACCTACAATGAGCAGTTCTTC. Amino acids: CAISGREGTYNEQFF.

The chain has TRBV20-1 and TRBJ2-5; TRBD2 aligns across 8 bases. Germline CDR1 reads DFQATT; CDR2 reads SNEGSKA (reference sequence). V trimming: 6 bases; J trimming: 5 bases; junction bases outside the gene matches: 5. The CDR3 has 12 amino acids. As DNA, the CDR3 is TGCAGTGCGCCGGGGGGGCCGGAGACCCAGTACTTC. It encodes CSAPGGPETQYF.

The chain uses TRBV7-6 and TRBJ1-3; a possible D gene is TRBD1 (6 bases). Germline assignment: CDR1 SGHVS and CDR2 FNYEAQ. V dropped 5 bases and J dropped 4 bases, with 18 bases sitting between them. CDR3 length: 16 amino acids. This CDR3 reads CASSPAGGAEGNTIYF. CDR3 sequence (DNA): TGTGCCAGCAGCCCCGCGGGGGGGGCAGAAGGAAACACCATATATTTT.

This rearrangement joins TRBV4-1 to TRBJ2-1; D gene uncertain. The CDR3 is 13 residues long. In germline, CDR1 is MGHRA, CDR2 YSYEKL. V shed 2 bases and J shed 5 bases, with 7 bases lying between them. CDR3 DNA sequence: TGCGCCAGCAGCCAACCTCACAACAATGAGCAGTTCTTC. It specifies CASSQPHNNEQFF.

This clonotype was recorded many times. The V and J genes are TRBV7-2 and TRBJ2-3, with no clear D. Germline V CDR1 and CDR2: SGHTA, FQGNSA. V lost 2 bases, J lost 2 bases, and 2 bases lay in between. The CDR3 has 12 amino acids. CDR3 nucleotides: TGTGCCAGCAGCTTACTCACAGATACGCAGTATTTT. Its translation is CASSLLTDTQYF.

V gene TRBV5-6 combines with J gene TRBJ1-4; D not resolved. CDR1 SGHDT and CDR2 YYEEEE come from the germline V gene. The CDR3 runs 15 residues. V was shortened by 0 bases and J by 0 bases, with 6 bases between the two germline ends. This CDR3 reads CASSLGRPTNEKLFF. CDR3 nucleotide sequence: TGTGCCAGCAGCTTGGGCAGGCCAACTAATGAAAAACTGTTTTTT. Full variable domain (missing parts from reference TRBV5-6 and TRBJ1-4): DAGVTQSPTHLIKTRGQQVTLRCSPKSGHDTVSWYQQALGQGPQFIFQYYEEEERQRGNFPDRFSGHQFPNYSSELNVNALLLGDSALYLCASSLGRPTNEKLFFGSGTQLSVL.